The 4 T cell receptor beta chains below come from one sample, sequenced in a study of CD8 T cells in ankylosing spondylitis (dated by TCRdb to about 2017). Libraries were constructed by 5' RACE. The sequencer listed for this sample is Illumina HiSeq 2500. Starting from the raw public reads, TCRdb applied fastp trimming at Q25, assembled clones with MiXCR and retained in-frame beta chains. Rows are combined by CDR3 protein, so each entry shows the most common genes and DNA. The sample table lists over 100,000 distinct CDR3 sequences, about an eighth of them with a count of one. The ten largest make up 3.5% to 5% of the sample. The sequencing sample was made of blood, either unsorted or a sorted T cell fraction (not recorded which). These TCRs come from a female donor with ankylosing spondylitis or in good health (not recorded which).

V gene TRBV30 combines with J gene TRBJ1-6; a weak D match, TRBD1 (6 bases). The CDR3 covers 15 residues. V was cut by 0 bases and J by 9 bases, with 15 bases left in between. The germline gives CDR1 GTSNPN, CDR2 SVGIG (reference sequence). CDR3 DNA: TGTGCCTGGAGTGTAACCGGGGGCCCCCTTTCACCCCTCCACTTT. Its translation is CAWSVTGGPLSPLHF.

In its sample, this clonotype was seen many times. The chain has TRBV5-1 and TRBJ2-7; 7 bases are a match to TRBD1. CDR3 length: 16 amino acids. Trimming took 2 bases from V and 0 from J; bases not matched to a gene: 8. CDR1 and CDR2 (germline): SGHRS, YFSETQ. The CDR3: CASSFSTGVSSYEQYF. The CDR3, as DNA: TGCGCCAGCAGCTTCTCTACAGGGGTGAGCTCCTACGAGCAGTACTTC.

At least ten counts were recorded for this clonotype. V gene TRBV19 combines with J gene TRBJ2-3, with 11 bases that match TRBD2. The CDR3 is 15 amino acids. Unmatched junction bases numbered 3, after V lost 5 bases and J lost 2 bases. Germline V gene data show CDR1 as LNHDA and CDR2 as SQIVND (reference sequence). CDR3 sequence: CASSPTSGVTDTQYF. CDR3 in DNA: TGTGCCAGTAGTCCGACTAGCGGGGTCACAGATACGCAGTATTTT.

This clonotype was recorded many times. DNA for the CDR3: TGCAGCGTGGGTAGCAGGGGCACAGATACGCAGTATTTT. Protein sequence: CSVGSRGTDTQYF. V usage is TRBV29-1 and J usage is TRBJ2-3; D possibly corresponds to TRBD1 (5 bases). The V end lost 6 bases, the J end lost 1 base, and 11 bases lay between the germline ends. This CDR3 spans 13 amino acids. CDR1 and CDR2 (germline): SQVTM, ANQGSEA.